A selection of T cell receptor beta chains follows, all from one sample in a study of identifying expanded T cells in peripheral blood. Clones were read by immunoSEQ multiplex PCR, and TCRdb kept only the in-frame ones, dropping some. The sample lists 100,000 to 150,000 clones; approximately 84% were seen once. Sequencing input: blood. The receptors here all came from a person aged 18 to 75 in good health. The CDR3 runs from the conserved cysteine through the conserved F or W. The D gene is left open where the match is weak. Clone sizes are given selectively: once, few, many, or a class where the clone is expanded.

CDR3 DNA: TGTGCCAGCAGTGCGGAAGTGAACACCGGGGAGCTGTTTTTT; CDR3 protein: CASSAEVNTGELFF; clone size: .; V gene: TRBV2; J gene: TRBJ2-2; CDR3 length: 14; D gene: .
CDR3 DNA: TGTGCCAGCAGTGTGCAGCCGAACACTGAAGCTTTCTTT; CDR3 protein: CASSVQPNTEAFF; clone size: .; V gene: TRBV6-4; J gene: TRBJ1-1; CDR3 length: 13; D gene: .
CDR3 DNA: TGTGCCAGCAAACCCACTCCGACAGGGGATTATGGCTACACCTTC; CDR3 protein: CASKPTPTGDYGYTF; clone size: .; V gene: TRBV6-4; J gene: TRBJ1-2; CDR3 length: 15; D gene: TRBD1
CDR3 DNA: TGTGCCAGCAGCAGCATACGGGGACAGAGCTATGGCTACACCTTC; CDR3 protein: CASSSIRGQSYGYTF; clone size: .; V gene: TRBV11-3; J gene: TRBJ1-2; CDR3 length: 15; D gene: TRBD1
CDR3 DNA: TGTGCCAGCAGTTTATCGGCTGTGACAGGGAATCAGCCCCAGCATTTT; CDR3 protein: CASSLSAVTGNQPQHF; clone size: once; V gene: TRBV27; J gene: TRBJ1-5; CDR3 length: 16; D gene: TRBD1
CDR3 DNA: TGTGCCAGCAGCGTAGGAGAAGGCGAGGGAAATTCACCCCTCCACTTT; CDR3 protein: CASSVGEGEGNSPLHF; clone size: .; V gene: TRBV9; J gene: TRBJ1-6; CDR3 length: 16; D gene: .
CDR3 DNA: TGTGCCAGCAGCTTCGGGCAGGGAGAGACCCAGTACTTC; CDR3 protein: CASSFGQGETQYF; clone size: .; V gene: TRBV7-2; J gene: TRBJ2-5; CDR3 length: 13; D gene: .
CDR3 DNA: TGTGCCAGCAGTGGAGTCGGGGCTAATGAAAAACTGTTTTTT; CDR3 protein: CASSGVGANEKLFF; clone size: .; V gene: TRBV25-1; J gene: TRBJ1-4; CDR3 length: 14; D gene: .
CDR3 DNA: TGTGCCAGCAGCTTATTCGGGGATACGCAGTATTTT; CDR3 protein: CASSLFGDTQYF; clone size: .; V gene: TRBV7-2; J gene: TRBJ2-3; CDR3 length: 12; D gene: .
CDR3 DNA: TGTGCCAGCCGGGGGCCCGCGACCCATAACTATGGCTACACCTTC; CDR3 protein: CASRGPATHNYGYTF; clone size: .; V gene: TRBV6-1; J gene: TRBJ1-2; CDR3 length: 15; D gene: .
CDR3 DNA: TGTGCCAGCAGTTCCTCCCTGGCGGCCAAAAACATTCAGTACTTC; CDR3 protein: CASSSSLAAKNIQYF; clone size: .; V gene: TRBV6-5; J gene: TRBJ2-4; CDR3 length: 15; D gene: .
CDR3 DNA: TGTGCCAGCAGCTTAGACAGCTACAACCTGAACACTGAAGCTTTCTTT; CDR3 protein: CASSLDSYNLNTEAFF; clone size: .; V gene: TRBV5-8; J gene: TRBJ1-1; CDR3 length: 16; D gene: .
CDR3 DNA: TGTGCCAGTAGTATGATGGGAAGGTGGGAAAAACTGTTTTTT; CDR3 protein: CASSMMGRWEKLFF; clone size: .; V gene: TRBV19; J gene: TRBJ1-4; CDR3 length: 14; D gene: .
CDR3 DNA: TGCAGCGTATCAAAACCGGGACTAGCGGGGAGCTCCTACGAGCAGTACTTC; CDR3 protein: CSVSKPGLAGSSYEQYF; clone size: .; V gene: TRBV29-1; J gene: TRBJ2-7; CDR3 length: 17; D gene: TRBD2
CDR3 DNA: TGTGCCAGCAGCTTAGGGTCTAGCGGGGGAGAGGGCAATGAGCAGTTCTTC; CDR3 protein: CASSLGSSGGEGNEQFF; clone size: .; V gene: TRBV7-6; J gene: TRBJ2-1; CDR3 length: 17; D gene: TRBD2
CDR3 DNA: TGTGCCAGCAGCCCTACAACCTATGGCTACACCTTC; CDR3 protein: CASSPTTYGYTF; clone size: .; V gene: TRBV7-9; J gene: TRBJ1-2; CDR3 length: 12; D gene: .
CDR3 DNA: TGCGCCAGCGCGGTGGACAGGAAGAACACCGGGGAGCTGTTTTTT; CDR3 protein: CASAVDRKNTGELFF; clone size: .; V gene: TRBV5-1; J gene: TRBJ2-2; CDR3 length: 15; D gene: TRBD1
CDR3 DNA: TGTGCCAGCAGTGAAAGAGTTAGCAATCAGCCCCAGCATTTT; CDR3 protein: CASSERVSNQPQHF; clone size: .; V gene: TRBV6-1; J gene: TRBJ1-5; CDR3 length: 14; D gene: .
CDR3 DNA: TGTGCCAGCAGTTACGGCGGGGGTGGAAACACCATATATTTT; CDR3 protein: CASSYGGGGNTIYF; clone size: .; V gene: TRBV6-6; J gene: TRBJ1-3; CDR3 length: 14; D gene: .
CDR3 DNA: TGTGCCAACCAGAAGGACAGAGGCACAGATACGCAGTATTTT; CDR3 protein: CANQKDRGTDTQYF; clone size: .; V gene: TRBV6-6; J gene: TRBJ2-3; CDR3 length: 14; D gene: .
CDR3 DNA: TGTGCCAGTAGTATGATCGGGACGGCTAATGAAAAACTGTTTTTT; CDR3 protein: CASSMIGTANEKLFF; clone size: .; V gene: TRBV19; J gene: TRBJ1-4; CDR3 length: 15; D gene: .
CDR3 DNA: TGTGCCAGCAGCCGGGACAGGGGGCATCAGCCCCAGCATTTT; CDR3 protein: CASSRDRGHQPQHF; clone size: .; V gene: TRBV11-2; J gene: TRBJ1-5; CDR3 length: 14; D gene: TRBD1
CDR3 DNA: TGTGCCAGCAGTTACTACGGGGAAACAGATACGCAGTATTTT; CDR3 protein: CASSYYGETDTQYF; clone size: .; V gene: TRBV6-5; J gene: TRBJ2-3; CDR3 length: 14; D gene: .
CDR3 DNA: TGTGCCAGCAGCTCCGACGCGGGGGAGACCCAGTACTTC; CDR3 protein: CASSSDAGETQYF; clone size: .; V gene: TRBV7-9; J gene: TRBJ2-5; CDR3 length: 13; D gene: .